This TCR beta chain was captured in a study of control samples from healthy donors and cancer patients. Method: immunoSEQ multiplex PCR; TCRdb's copy keeps in-frame clones and lacks some. The profile covers around 99,000 clones, with about 89% appearing a single time and 15% to 20% taken by the ten largest. This clone was counted once. CDR3 length: 13 amino acids. CDR1 SNHLY and CDR2 FYNNEI come from the germline V gene. Trimming shortened V by 6 bases and J by 4 bases, and 11 bases separated the two germline ends. The chain uses TRBV2 and TRBJ2-3; D unclear. The sequencing input was blood. This clonotype originated in a woman aged 50 to 60 in good health. The CDR3 reads CASRRDGADTQYF. In nucleotides, the CDR3 is TGTGCCAGCAGAAGGGATGGGGCAGATACGCAGTATTTT. The full variable domain, in which reference TRBV2 and TRBJ2-3 provide the parts outside the CDR3, is EPEVTQTPSHQVTQMGQEVILRCVPISNHLYFYWYRQILGQKVEFLVSFYNNEISEKSEIFDDQFSVERPDGSNFTLKIRSTKLEDSAMYFCASRRDGADTQYFGPGTRLTVL.